This passage covers 20 T cell receptor beta chains from one sample sequenced in a study of T cell changes during pregnancy in multiple sclerosis. Produced via immunoSEQ multiplex PCR; TCRdb's table is partial and in-frame only. The repertoire includes tens of thousands of clones, around 94% of them detected once, and about 1.2% sits in the top ten. This specimen was peripheral blood, taken in the third trimester of pregnancy. The source of these receptors is a female donor with multiple sclerosis, enrolled in a pregnancy study.

About this clone itself: Compared with germline, one end of the junction differs, possibly owing to a read error. The rearrangement joins TRBV7-7 to TRBJ2-3; D is unresolved. The CDR3 is 14 residues long. Germline V gives CDR1 SSHAT, CDR2 FNYEAQ (reference sequence). The CDR3 bases are TGTGCTAGCAGCTTGATCGGGAGCACAGATACGCAGTATTTT. This codes for CASSLIGSTDTQYF.

The chain links TRBV6-1 to TRBJ2-7; 10 bases line up with TRBD1. The J segment lost 7 bases and the V segment lost 4 bases, leaving 10 bases of the junction unmatched. This CDR3 contains 15 residues. The germline V gene encodes CDR1 MNHNS and CDR2 SASEGT. The CDR3 nucleotides are TGTGCCAGCAGTGGAGCCGGGACAGGGGAAGGGGAGCAGTACTTC. This codes for CASSGAGTGEGEQYF.

The V gene is TRBV14, the J gene TRBJ2-5, with 9 bases aligning to TRBD2. Germline V gene data show CDR1 as SGHDN and CDR2 as FVKESK. The CDR3 is 14 amino acids. V was pared by 2 bases and J by 5 bases, with 3 bases of the junction left unmatched. CDR3 loop: CASSQNSGRETQYF. CDR3 bases: TGTGCCAGCAGCCAAAACAGCGGGAGGGAGACCCAGTACTTC.

The chain combines TRBV19 with TRBJ2-1; 9 positions agree with TRBD2. Losses at the gene ends were 5 bases for V and 8 bases for J; bases not matched to a gene: 10. This CDR3 spans 15 amino acids. The germline CDR1 and CDR2 sequences are LNHDA and SQIVND (reference sequence). The CDR3 DNA reads TGTGCCAGTAGTTCCGGTAGCGGGAGATACGATGAGCAGTTCTTC. Protein sequence: CASSSGSGRYDEQFF.

The CDR3 region has the DNA TGTGCCTGGAGTGTTAGTCAGGTCTACGAGCAGTACTTC. Translated, it gives CAWSVSQVYEQYF. The chain employs TRBV30 and TRBJ2-7; no firm D call. V lost 0 bases and J 3 bases, leaving 9 bases between the germline ends. CDR3 length: 13 residues. Per the germline V gene, CDR1 is GTSNPN and CDR2 is SVGIG (reference sequence).

V and J are TRBV19 and TRBJ2-3; the D gene is possibly TRBD1 (5 bases). With 5 bases removed from V and 4 bases from J, the gap between germline ends came to 10 bases. The germline V gene has CDR1 LNHDA and CDR2 SQIVND (reference sequence). There are 13 residues in the CDR3. In DNA, the CDR3 is TGTGCCAGTAGTGGACAAAAGGCAGATACGCAGTATTTT. Translating gives CASSGQKADTQYF.

The J gene is TRBJ2-7, the V gene TRBV6-5; D is possibly TRBD2 (6 bases). The CDR3 is 13 amino acids. Germline V CDR1 and CDR2: MNHEY, SVGAGI. Trimming shortened V by 6 bases and J by 5 bases, and 14 bases separated the two germline ends. CDR3 nucleotide sequence: TGTGCCAGCAGCCCTTGGGACTGGAACGAGCAGTACTTC. It translates to CASSPWDWNEQYF.

This clone was detected once. The chain combines TRBV7-9 with TRBJ2-5; D is uncertain. CDR1 is SEHNR, CDR2 FQNEAQ, per germline (reference sequence). V lost 8 bases, J lost 4 bases, and 8 bases lay in between. The CDR3 consists of 11 residues. Here the CDR3 DNA reads TGTGCCAGCGTTCAGGCAGAGACCCAGTACTTC. Translating it yields CASVQAETQYF.

The chain has TRBV5-1 and TRBJ1-1, with D unclear. The CDR3 is made up of 13 amino acids. Per germline, CDR1 SGHRS and CDR2 YFSETQ. Trimming removed 1 base at V and 2 bases at J, with 6 bases between. CDR3 sequence reads: CASSLMGNTEAFF. The CDR3 nucleotides are TGCGCCAGCAGCTTGATGGGCAACACTGAAGCTTTCTTT.

V gene TRBV12-5 combines with J gene TRBJ2-1, with 11 bases identical to TRBD1. Germline trimming cut 6 bases from V and 2 bases from J; bases unmatched to any gene: 3. Germline-derived CDR1 and CDR2 are LGHNT and FRNRAP. This CDR3 has 15 residues. The CDR3, as DNA: TGTGCTAGTGGCCTGGACAGGGGGCCCTACAATGAGCAGTTCTTC. Translation gives CASGLDRGPYNEQFF.

V and J are TRBV11-2 and TRBJ2-2; 12 positions match TRBD2. V was pared by 5 bases and J by 5 bases, with 6 bases of the junction left unmatched. The CDR3 totals 16 residues. Germline lookup yields CDR1 SGHAT and CDR2 FQNNGV. CDR3 DNA: TGTGCCAGCAGCCCGATGACTAGCGGGAGTACCGGGGAGCTGTTTTTT. Translation: CASSPMTSGSTGELFF.

The J gene is TRBJ2-1, the V gene TRBV4-1, with TRBD2 identical over 10 bases. The CDR3 is 18 residues long. J lost 5 bases, V lost 0 bases, and 10 bases had no gene match. The germline gives CDR1 MGHRA, CDR2 YSYEKL. This chain's CDR3 is CASSQDLLGLAKDNEQFF. The CDR3 coding sequence is TGCGCCAGCAGCCAAGATCTACTGGGACTAGCGAAAGACAATGAGCAGTTCTTC.

The genes are TRBV5-4 and TRBJ2-7, with a tentative D call TRBD1 (5 bases). The V gene lost 3 bases and the J gene lost 7 bases, with 8 bases spanning the gap. The CDR3 runs to 11 residues. Looked up from germline, CDR1 is SGHNT and CDR2 is YYREEE (reference sequence). CDR3 bases: TGTGCCAGCAGCTCCAAGGGGGAGCAGTACTTC. Translation: CASSSKGEQYF.

V usage is TRBV10-3 and J usage is TRBJ2-5; the D gene is possibly TRBD1 (5 bases). CDR1 is ENHRY, CDR2 SYGVKD, per germline. The CDR3 contains 15 residues. The ends were cut back, 2 bases at V and 5 bases at J, with 15 bases in the middle. CDR3 bases: TGTGCCATCAGTGAGCGGCAGGGTGTTGGGGAGACCCAGTACTTC. It translates to CAISERQGVGETQYF.

Worth noting for this clone: This sample also contains other DNA sequences that code for the same CDR3. This chain connects TRBV7-2 to TRBJ1-5; no definite D call. Germline V gene data show CDR1 as SGHTA and CDR2 as FQGNSA. The CDR3 extends over 15 amino acids. V lost 1 base and J 0 bases, leaving 7 bases between the germline ends. CDR3 sequence: CASSLDSYSNQPQHF. CDR3 bases: TGTGCCAGCAGCTTAGACAGTTATAGCAATCAGCCCCAGCATTTT.

This chain links TRBV5-1 with TRBJ1-1; no clear D gene. This CDR3 comprises 14 residues. The germline V gene has CDR1 SGHRS and CDR2 YFSETQ. V was pared by 0 bases and J by 1 base, with 7 bases between. The CDR3, as DNA: TGCGCCAGCAGCTTGGTTGGGCGGAACACTGAAGCTTTCTTT. It yields the protein CASSLVGRNTEAFF.

This clone was picked up one time. CDR3 region: CASSPVREGYGYTF. The CDR3 DNA follows: TGTGCCAGCTCACCGGTCAGGGAGGGCTATGGCTACACCTTC. The chain combines TRBV18 with TRBJ1-2, with D maybe TRBD1 (5 bases). This CDR3 is built from 14 residues. V lost 3 bases to trimming and J lost 4 bases, with 12 bases between them. Per the germline V gene, CDR1 is KGHSH and CDR2 is LQKENI.

The chain uses TRBV25-1 and TRBJ2-5; D gene ambiguous. V was pared by 2 bases and J by 0 bases, with 10 bases between. This CDR3 has 15 residues. CDR1 is MGHDK, CDR2 SYGVNS, per germline. The CDR3 region is CASSEEAQYQETQYF. The CDR3 nucleotides are TGTGCCAGCAGTGAAGAGGCCCAGTACCAAGAGACCCAGTACTTC.

V usage is TRBV21-1 and J usage is TRBJ2-4; the table's TRBD2 call for D was not verified on the DNA. TRBV21-1 represents a pseudogene. There are 13 residues in the CDR3. CDR3 sequence (DNA): TGTGCCAGCAGCCTAAGCGGGAGTGACATTCAGTACTTC. Translation gives CASSLSGSDIQYF.

V and J are TRBV9 and TRBJ2-3; perhaps TRBD2 as D (7 bases). The ends were cut back, 0 bases at V and 2 bases at J, with 25 bases in the middle. The germline V gene encodes CDR1 SGDLS and CDR2 YYNGEE. CDR3 length: 20 residues. The DNA of the CDR3 is TGTGCCAGCAGCGTAGAATCGAGGGGGGGTACGATAGGGGCCACAGATACGCAGTATTTT. This codes for CASSVESRGGTIGATDTQYF.